This entry features one TCR beta chain sequence. Antigen: not known. This sample was included in a study of cytomegalovirus exposure and HLA in healthy donors. Overall study findings and caveats: TCR beta sequences numbering around 15,000 were associated with HLA alleles at 0.05 false discovery rate in a later analysis. Most TCR sequences proved rare, with some public TCRs found in many donors.

Germline V gene lookup returns CDR1 MRHNA and CDR2 SNTAGT. CDR3 length: 16 amino acids. V lost 3 bases, J lost 2 bases, and 15 bases lay in between. Primers included in the PCR were 60 Vbeta and 13 Jbeta primers. This table comes from immunoSEQ multiplex PCR, and its TCRdb copy is limited to in-frame clones, with some not included. The sample contains under 200,000 clones, roughly 74% of which appear only once. The sequenced sample was PBMCs. The sequence was obtained from a woman in her thirties in good health and CMV-seronegative. The V gene is TRBV6-4, the J gene TRBJ2-3; weak D call: TRBD1 (5 bases). CDR3 protein: CASSESGRPFTDTQYF. CDR3 bases: TGTGCCAGCAGTGAATCAGGGCGCCCCTTCACAGATACGCAGTATTTT.